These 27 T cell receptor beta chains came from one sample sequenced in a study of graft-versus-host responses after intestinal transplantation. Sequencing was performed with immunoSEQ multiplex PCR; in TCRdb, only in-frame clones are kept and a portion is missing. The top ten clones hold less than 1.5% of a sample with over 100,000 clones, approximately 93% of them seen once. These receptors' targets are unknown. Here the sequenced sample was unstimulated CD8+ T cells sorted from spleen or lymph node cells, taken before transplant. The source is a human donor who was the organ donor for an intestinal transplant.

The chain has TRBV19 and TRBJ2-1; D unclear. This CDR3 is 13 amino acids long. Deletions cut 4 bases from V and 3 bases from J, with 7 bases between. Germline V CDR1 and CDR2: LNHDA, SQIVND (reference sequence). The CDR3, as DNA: TGTGCCAGTAGTACCTCGGACTACAATGAGCAGTTCTTC. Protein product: CASSTSDYNEQFF. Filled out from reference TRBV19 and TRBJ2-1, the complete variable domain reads DGGITQSPKYLFRKEGQNVTLSCEQNLNHDAMYWYRQDPGQGLRLIYYSQIVNDFQKGDIAEGYSVSREKKESFPLTVTSAQKNPTAFYLCASSTSDYNEQFFGPGTRLTVL.

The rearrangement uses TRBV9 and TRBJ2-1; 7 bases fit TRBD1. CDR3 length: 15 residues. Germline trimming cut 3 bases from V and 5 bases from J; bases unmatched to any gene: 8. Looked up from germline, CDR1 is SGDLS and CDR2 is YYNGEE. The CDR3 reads CASSGSGTVNNEQFF. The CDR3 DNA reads TGTGCCAGCAGCGGATCGGGGACAGTCAACAATGAGCAGTTCTTC.

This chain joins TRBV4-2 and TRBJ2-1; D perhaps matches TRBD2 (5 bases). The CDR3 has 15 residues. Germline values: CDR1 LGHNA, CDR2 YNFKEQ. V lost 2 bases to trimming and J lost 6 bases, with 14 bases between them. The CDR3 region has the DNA TGTGCCAGCAGCCAACGCTATGGACTTCTCAATGAGCAGTTCTTC. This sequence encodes CASSQRYGLLNEQFF.

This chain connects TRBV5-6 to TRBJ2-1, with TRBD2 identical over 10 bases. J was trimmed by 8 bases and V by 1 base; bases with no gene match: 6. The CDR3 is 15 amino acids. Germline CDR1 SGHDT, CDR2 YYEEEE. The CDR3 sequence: CASSLFPSGSDEQFF. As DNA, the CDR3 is TGTGCCAGCAGCTTGTTCCCTAGCGGGAGCGATGAGCAGTTCTTC.

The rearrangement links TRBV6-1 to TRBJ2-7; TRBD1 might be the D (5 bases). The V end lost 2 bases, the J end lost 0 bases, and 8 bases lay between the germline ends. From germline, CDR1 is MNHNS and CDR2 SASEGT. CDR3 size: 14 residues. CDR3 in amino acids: CASSERTFSYEQYF. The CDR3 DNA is TGTGCCAGCAGTGAAAGGACATTCTCCTACGAGCAGTACTTC.

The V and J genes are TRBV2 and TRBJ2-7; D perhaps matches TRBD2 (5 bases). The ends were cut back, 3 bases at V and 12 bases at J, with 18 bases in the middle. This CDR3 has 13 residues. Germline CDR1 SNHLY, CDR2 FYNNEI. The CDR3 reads CASSEHDYWVRYF. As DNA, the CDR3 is TGTGCCAGCAGTGAGCACGACTACTGGGTCAGGTACTTC.

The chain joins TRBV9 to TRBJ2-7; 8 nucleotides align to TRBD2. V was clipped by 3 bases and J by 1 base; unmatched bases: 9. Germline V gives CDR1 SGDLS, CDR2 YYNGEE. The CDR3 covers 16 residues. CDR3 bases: TGTGCCAGCAGCGCGGGTAGCGGGACCCTTTCCTACGAGCAGTACTTC. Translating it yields CASSAGSGTLSYEQYF. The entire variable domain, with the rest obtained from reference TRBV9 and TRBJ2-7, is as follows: DSGVTQTPKHLITATGQRVTLRCSPRSGDLSVYWYQQSLDQGLQFLIQYYNGEERAKGNILERFSAQQFPDLHSELNLSSLELGDSALYFCASSAGSGTLSYEQYFGPGTRLTVT.

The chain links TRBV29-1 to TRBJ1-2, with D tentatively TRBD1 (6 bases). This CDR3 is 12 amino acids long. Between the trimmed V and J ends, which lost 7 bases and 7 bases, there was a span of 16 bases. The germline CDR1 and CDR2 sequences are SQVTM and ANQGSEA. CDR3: CSAPGARGGYTF. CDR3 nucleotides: TGCAGCGCTCCAGGGGCGCGGGGTGGCTACACCTTC.

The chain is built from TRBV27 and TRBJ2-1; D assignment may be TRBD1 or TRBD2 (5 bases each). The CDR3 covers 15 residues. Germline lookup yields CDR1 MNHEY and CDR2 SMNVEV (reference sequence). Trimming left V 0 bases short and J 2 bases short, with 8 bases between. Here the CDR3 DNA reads TGTGCCAGCAGTTTATCCGGGACGGCCTACAATGAGCAGTTCTTC. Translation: CASSLSGTAYNEQFF.

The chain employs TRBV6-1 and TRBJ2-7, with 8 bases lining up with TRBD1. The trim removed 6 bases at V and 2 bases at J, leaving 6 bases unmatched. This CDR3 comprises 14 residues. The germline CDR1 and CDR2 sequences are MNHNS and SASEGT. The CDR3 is CASSARGPPYEQYF. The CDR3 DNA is TGTGCCAGCAGCGCCAGGGGGCCCCCCTACGAGCAGTACTTC.

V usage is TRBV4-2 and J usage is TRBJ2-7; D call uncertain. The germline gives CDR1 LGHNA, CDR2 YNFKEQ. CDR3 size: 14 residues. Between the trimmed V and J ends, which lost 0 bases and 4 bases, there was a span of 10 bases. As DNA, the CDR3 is TGTGCCAGCAGCCAAGAGGGCACCTATTACGAGCAGTACTTC. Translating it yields CASSQEGTYYEQYF.

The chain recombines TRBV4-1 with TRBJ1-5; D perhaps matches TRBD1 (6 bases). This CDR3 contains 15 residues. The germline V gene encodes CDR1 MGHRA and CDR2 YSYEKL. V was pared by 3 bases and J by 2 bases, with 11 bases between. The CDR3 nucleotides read TGCGCCAGCAGCCACGGGGGGCTTGGCAATCAGCCCCAGCATTTT. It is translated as CASSHGGLGNQPQHF.

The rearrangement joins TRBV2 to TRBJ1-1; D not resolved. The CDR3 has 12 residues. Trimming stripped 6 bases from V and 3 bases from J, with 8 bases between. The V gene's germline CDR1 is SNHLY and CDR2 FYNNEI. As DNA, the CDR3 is TGTGCCAGCAGACCAGGTTACACTGAAGCTTTCTTT. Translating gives CASRPGYTEAFF.

CDR3 protein: CSVDLEQASSGRPVSGEQFF. CDR3 sequence (DNA): TGCAGCGTTGACTTAGAACAGGCCTCTAGCGGGAGGCCCGTTTCTGGTGAGCAGTTCTTC. The V gene is TRBV29-1, the J gene TRBJ2-1; TRBD2 matches 11 bases. This CDR3 spans 20 amino acids. V was clipped by 3 bases and J by 9 bases; unmatched bases: 25. Germline V lookup: CDR1 SQVTM, CDR2 ANQGSEA.

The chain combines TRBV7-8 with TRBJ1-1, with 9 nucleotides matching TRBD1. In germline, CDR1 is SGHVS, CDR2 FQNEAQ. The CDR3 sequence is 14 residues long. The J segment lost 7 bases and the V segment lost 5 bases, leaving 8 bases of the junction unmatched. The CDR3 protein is CASSASPGQGEAFF. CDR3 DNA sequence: TGTGCCAGCAGCGCCTCGCCGGGACAGGGTGAAGCTTTCTTT.

In nucleotides, the CDR3 is TGTGCCAGCAGTCTAGGGGATAGAAACACCGGGGAGCTGTTTTTT. It encodes CASSLGDRNTGELFF. The chain carries TRBV6-5 and TRBJ2-2; possible D gene TRBD1, 5 bases. The CDR3 extends over 15 amino acids. Germline CDR1 and CDR2: MNHEY and SVGAGI. The V end lost 5 bases, the J end lost 2 bases, and 12 bases lay between the germline ends.

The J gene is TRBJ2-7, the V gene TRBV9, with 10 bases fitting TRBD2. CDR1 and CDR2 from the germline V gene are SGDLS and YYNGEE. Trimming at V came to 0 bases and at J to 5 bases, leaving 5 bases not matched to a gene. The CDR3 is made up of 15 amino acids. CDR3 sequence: CASSVGSGRADEQYF. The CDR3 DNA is TGTGCCAGCAGCGTAGGAAGCGGGAGGGCCGACGAGCAGTACTTC. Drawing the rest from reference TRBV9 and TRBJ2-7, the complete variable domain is DSGVTQTPKHLITATGQRVTLRCSPRSGDLSVYWYQQSLDQGLQFLIQYYNGEERAKGNILERFSAQQFPDLHSELNLSSLELGDSALYFCASSVGSGRADEQYFGPGTRLTVT.

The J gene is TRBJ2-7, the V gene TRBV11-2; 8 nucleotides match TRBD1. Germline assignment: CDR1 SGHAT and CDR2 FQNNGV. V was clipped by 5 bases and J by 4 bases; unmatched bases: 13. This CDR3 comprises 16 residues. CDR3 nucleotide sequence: TGTGCCAGCAGCGCACCCAGGGGGCCAGGATCGTACGAGCAGTACTTC. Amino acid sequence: CASSAPRGPGSYEQYF.

Here the CDR3 reads CASSSHRLSNYGYTF. CDR3 bases: TGTGCCAGCAGCTCCCACAGGTTATCTAACTATGGCTACACCTTC. The chain links TRBV21-1 to TRBJ1-2; no DNA check was done on the table's D call, TRBD1. TRBV21-1 is assigned pseudogene status. This CDR3 spans 15 amino acids.

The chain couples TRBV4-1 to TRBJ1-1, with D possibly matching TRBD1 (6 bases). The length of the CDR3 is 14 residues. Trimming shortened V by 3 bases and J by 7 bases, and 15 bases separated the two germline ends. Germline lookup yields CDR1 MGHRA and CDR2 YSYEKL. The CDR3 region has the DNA TGCGCCAGCAGCCATGTACAGGGTTATAGTGAAGCTTTCTTT. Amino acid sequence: CASSHVQGYSEAFF.

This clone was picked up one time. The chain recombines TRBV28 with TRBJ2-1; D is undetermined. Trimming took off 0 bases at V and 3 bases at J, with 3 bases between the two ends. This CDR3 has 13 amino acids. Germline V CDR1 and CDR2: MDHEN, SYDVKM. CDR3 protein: CASSLWDYNEQFF. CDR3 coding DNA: TGTGCCAGCAGTTTATGGGACTACAATGAGCAGTTCTTC.

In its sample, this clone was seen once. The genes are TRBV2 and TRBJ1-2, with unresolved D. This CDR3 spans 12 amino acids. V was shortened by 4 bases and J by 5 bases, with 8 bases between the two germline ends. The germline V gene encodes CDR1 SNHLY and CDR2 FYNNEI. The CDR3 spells CASSGDQYGYTF. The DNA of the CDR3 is TGTGCCAGCAGTGGTGACCAATATGGCTACACCTTC.

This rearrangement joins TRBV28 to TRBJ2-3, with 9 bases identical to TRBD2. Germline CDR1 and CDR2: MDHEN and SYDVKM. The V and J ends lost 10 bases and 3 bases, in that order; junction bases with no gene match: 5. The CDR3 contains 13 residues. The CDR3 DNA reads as TGTGCCATTAGCGGGAGATTGACAGATACGCAGTATTTT. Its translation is CAISGRLTDTQYF.

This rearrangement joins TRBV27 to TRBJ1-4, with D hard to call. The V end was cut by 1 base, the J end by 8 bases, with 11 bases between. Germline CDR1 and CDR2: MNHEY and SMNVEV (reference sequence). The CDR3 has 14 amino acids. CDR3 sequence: CASSLYHRAEKLFF. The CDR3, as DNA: TGTGCCAGCAGTTTATACCACCGCGCCGAAAAACTGTTTTTT.

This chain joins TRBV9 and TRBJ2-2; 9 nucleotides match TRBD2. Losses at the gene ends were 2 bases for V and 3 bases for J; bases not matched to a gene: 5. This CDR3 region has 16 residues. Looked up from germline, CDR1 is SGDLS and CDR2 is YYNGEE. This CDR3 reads CASSVAGGEHTGELFF. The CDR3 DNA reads TGTGCCAGCAGCGTGGCGGGAGGGGAGCACACCGGGGAGCTGTTTTTT.

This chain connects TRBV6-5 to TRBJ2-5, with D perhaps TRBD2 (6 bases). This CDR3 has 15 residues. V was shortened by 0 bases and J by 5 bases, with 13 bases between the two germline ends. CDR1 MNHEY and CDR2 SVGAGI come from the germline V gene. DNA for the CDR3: TGTGCCAGCAGTTACTCCGCGGGGCAGTTTGAGACCCAGTACTTC. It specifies CASSYSAGQFETQYF.

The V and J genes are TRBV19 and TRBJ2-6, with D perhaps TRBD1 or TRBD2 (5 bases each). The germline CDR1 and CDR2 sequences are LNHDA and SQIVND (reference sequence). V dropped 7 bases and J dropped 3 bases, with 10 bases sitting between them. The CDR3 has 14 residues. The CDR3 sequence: CASTWGSGANVLTF. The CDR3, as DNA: TGTGCCAGTACATGGGGGAGTGGGGCCAACGTCCTGACTTTC. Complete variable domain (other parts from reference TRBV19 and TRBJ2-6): DGGITQSPKYLFRKEGQNVTLSCEQNLNHDAMYWYRQDPGQGLRLIYYSQIVNDFQKGDIAEGYSVSREKKESFPLTVTSAQKNPTAFYLCASTWGSGANVLTFGAGSRLTVL.